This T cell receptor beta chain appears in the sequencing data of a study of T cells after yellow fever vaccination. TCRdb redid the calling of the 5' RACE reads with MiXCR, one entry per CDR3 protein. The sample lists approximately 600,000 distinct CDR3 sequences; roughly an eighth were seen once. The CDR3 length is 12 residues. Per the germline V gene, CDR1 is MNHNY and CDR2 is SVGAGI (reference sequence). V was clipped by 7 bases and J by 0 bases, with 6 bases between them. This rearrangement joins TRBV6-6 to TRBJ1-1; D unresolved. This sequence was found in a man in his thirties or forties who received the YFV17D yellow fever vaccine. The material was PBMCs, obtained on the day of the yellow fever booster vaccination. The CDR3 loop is CASTKLNTEAFF. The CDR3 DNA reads TGTGCCAGCACCAAACTGAACACTGAAGCTTTCTTT.